The clone carrying this T cell receptor beta chain was detected once. Its target is not known. The sample comes from a study of cytomegalovirus exposure and HLA in healthy donors. Study outcomes and limitations: TRBV6-2, TRBV6-3 and some other V segments were excluded as indistinguishable. Reported performance of the classifier showed diagnosis of cytomegalovirus status with high specificity and sensitivity.

The PCR used 60 Vbeta and 13 Jbeta primers. Repertoires were generated with immunoSEQ multiplex PCR, while TCRdb's copy carries only in-frame clones and drops some. This table has 140,000 or so clones, about 82% appearing once. Germline V gene lookup returns CDR1 LGHNA and CDR2 YSLEER. Trimming cost V 5 bases and J 1 base; bases outside gene matches: 5. The CDR3 runs 16 residues. Sequencing was done on a sample of PBMCs. The origin of this receptor is a male donor in good health and CMV-seronegative. The V and J genes are TRBV4-3 and TRBJ2-1, with TRBD2 identical over 10 bases. This CDR3 reads CASSKKREGSYNEQFF. CDR3 DNA: TGCGCCAGCAGCAAGAAGCGGGAGGGGTCCTACAATGAGCAGTTCTTC.